The 8 T cell receptor beta chains presented below share a single source sample, sequenced in a study of blood T cells in healthy people across ages. A second PCR, run for roughly 7 to 11 cycles, used a sample-barcoded 5' primer plus a J-beta primer mix. TCRdb independently ran MiXCR on the 5' RACE reads; one entry per CDR3 protein. The sample records fewer than 600,000 distinct CDR3 sequences, about 26% being singletons. The sample also formed part of further work on T cells of mothers and their children.

The material sequenced was blood. The receptors here all came from a boy younger than 10 in good health.

The chain is built from TRBV13 and TRBJ2-7, with TRBD2 matching 7 bases. The CDR3 loop spans 15 amino acids. J gave up 2 bases and V 5 bases, and 9 bases lay outside the gene matches. Germline CDR1 reads PRHDT; CDR2 reads FYEKMQ (reference sequence). CDR3 sequence (DNA): TGTGCCAGCAGCCAATCTCAGCGGGGCCCCTACGAGCAGTACTTC. Its translation: CASSQSQRGPYEQYF. Full variable domain (remainder filled in from reference TRBV13 and TRBJ2-7): AAGVIQSPRHLIKEKRETATLKCYPIPRHDTVYWYQQGPGQDPQFLISFYEKMQSDKGSIPDRFSAQQFSDYHSELNMSSLELGDSALYFCASSQSQRGPYEQYFGPGTRLTVT.

The gene calls are TRBV3-1 and TRBJ2-3; D possibly corresponds to TRBD1 (5 bases). CDR3 length: 17 residues. The germline V gene has CDR1 LGHDT and CDR2 YNNKEL (reference sequence). V shed 4 bases and J shed 3 bases, with 20 bases lying between them. The CDR3 sequence is CASSLRYKGFSTDTQYF. The CDR3 nucleotides are TGTGCCAGCAGCCTAAGATATAAGGGGTTTAGTACAGATACGCAGTATTTT.

V and J are TRBV27 and TRBJ2-7, with a weak D call TRBD2 (7 bases). The V gene lost 9 bases and the J gene lost 4 bases, with 16 bases spanning the gap. The germline V gene has CDR1 MNHEY and CDR2 SMNVEV (reference sequence). CDR3 length: 13 amino acids. For the CDR3, the DNA is TGTGCCAGTTGCCAGGGGAGGGGGTACGAGCAGTACTTC. Translation gives CASCQGRGYEQYF.

Notes on this clonotype: The conserved final phenylalanine or tryptophan is absent from the CDR3, which likely points to a read error. V and J are TRBV3-1 and TRBJ2-3, with D possibly called TRBD1 or TRBD2 (5 bases each). CDR3 length equals 16 residues. V lost 3 bases, J lost 0 bases, and 13 bases lay in between. Germline V lookup: CDR1 LGHDT, CDR2 YNNKEL (reference sequence). In nucleotides, the CDR3 is TGTGCCAGCAGCCAGGCGAGGGGTTCTAGCACAGATACGCAGTATCTT. This gives the protein CASSQARGSSTDTQYL.

The V call is TRBV5-1, the J call TRBJ2-1; D possibly corresponds to TRBD2 (5 bases). The CDR3 length is 14 residues. The germline V gene has CDR1 SGHRS and CDR2 YFSETQ. Trimming removed 3 bases from V and 3 bases from J, with 10 bases in between. CDR3 protein: CASSWESGYNEQFF. CDR3 in DNA: TGCGCCAGCAGCTGGGAAAGCGGCTACAATGAGCAGTTCTTC.

This sequence joins TRBV3-1 and TRBJ2-1, with 12 nucleotides matching TRBD2. CDR3 length: 16 amino acids. CDR1 and CDR2 (germline): LGHDT, YNNKEL (reference sequence). Trimming cost V 1 base and J 4 bases; bases outside gene matches: 2. The CDR3 DNA reads as TGTGCCAGCAGCCAAGGGGGGACTAGCGGGTACAATGAGCAGTTCTTC. It encodes CASSQGGTSGYNEQFF.

The rearrangement joins TRBV7-9 to TRBJ2-1; the match to TRBD2 covers 7 bases. CDR3 length: 15 residues. V was clipped by 3 bases and J by 0 bases; unmatched bases: 2. Germline CDR1 is SEHNR and CDR2 is FQNEAQ (reference sequence). CDR3 region: CASSFLADSYNEQFF. As DNA, the CDR3 is TGTGCCAGCAGCTTTCTAGCGGACTCCTACAATGAGCAGTTCTTC.

The V call is TRBV27, the J call TRBJ1-1, with D possibly TRBD1 on 6 matching bases. This CDR3 spans 15 amino acids. Between the trimmed V and J ends, which lost 5 bases and 1 base, there was a span of 14 bases. Germline V lookup: CDR1 MNHEY, CDR2 SMNVEV (reference sequence). The CDR3: CASSISGTPNTEAFF. The CDR3 bases are TGTGCCAGCAGTATCTCCGGGACACCGAACACTGAAGCTTTCTTT.